The 29 T cell receptor beta chains given below trace back to one sample, sequenced in a study of monozygotic twins with inflammatory bowel disease. TCRdb re-called the 5' RACE reads and shows each CDR3 protein once, DNA omitted. This table lists fewer than 550,000 distinct CDR3 sequences. The source material was blood. The receptor set was obtained from a human donor with ulcerative colitis or Crohn's disease, or a healthy co-twin of an affected twin (not recorded which).

This chain connects TRBV20-1 to TRBJ2-2; TCRdb's D call of TRBD2 is untestable without DNA. The germline CDR1 and CDR2 sequences are DFQATT and SNEGSKA (reference sequence). The CDR3 sequence is 15 residues long. CDR3 sequence: CSARTGPPNTGELFF.

The chain has TRBV28 and TRBJ1-4; lacking DNA, the TRBD1 call made by TCRdb goes unchecked. This CDR3 spans 15 amino acids. The germline V gene encodes CDR1 MDHEN and CDR2 SYDVKM. CDR3 sequence reads: CASSLLDSYLEKLFF. The entire variable domain, with the rest obtained from reference TRBV28 and TRBJ1-4, is as follows: DVKVTQSSRYLVKRTGEKVFLECVQDMDHENMFWYRQDPGLGLRLIYFSYDVKMKEKGDIPEGYSVSREKKERFSLILESASTNQTSMYLCASSLLDSYLEKLFFGSGTQLSVL.

V and J are TRBV5-6 and TRBJ2-7; the TRBD2 assignment by TCRdb is unverifiable without DNA. Germline V gene data show CDR1 as SGHDT and CDR2 as YYEEEE. The CDR3 is 16 residues long. The CDR3 region is CASSRPGPNAGGEQYF.

The J gene is TRBJ1-1, the V gene TRBV2. Looked up from germline, CDR1 is SNHLY and CDR2 is FYNNEI. The CDR3 sequence is 16 residues long. The CDR3 sequence: CASSEGPGGLNTEAFF.

This rearrangement joins TRBV5-1 to TRBJ2-5; TCRdb picks TRBD2, but there is no DNA to check that call. The CDR3 runs to 16 residues. Germline V gives CDR1 SGHRS, CDR2 YFSETQ. This CDR3 is CASSLVASGGQETQYF.

The V and J genes are TRBV6-5 and TRBJ1-2; TCRdb's D call, TRBD1, is unchecked because there is no DNA. The CDR3 contains 14 residues. Germline assignment: CDR1 MNHEY and CDR2 SVGAGI. CDR3 in amino acids: CASSYSGQIYGYTF.

This sequence joins TRBV5-6 and TRBJ2-1; the TCRdb call, TRBD2, lacks DNA for checking. CDR3 length equals 15 residues. In germline, CDR1 is SGHDT, CDR2 YYEEEE. CDR3 region: CASWRGLAGQDEQFF.

The V and J genes are TRBV5-1 and TRBJ2-5; the TCRdb call, TRBD2, lacks DNA for checking. This CDR3 is 16 amino acids long. CDR1 and CDR2 from the germline V gene are SGHRS and YFSETQ. The CDR3: CASSLDGGGAGETQYF.

V is TRBV27 and J is TRBJ2-5; TCRdb designates TRBD1, a call that cannot be tested without DNA. Germline V gives CDR1 MNHEY, CDR2 SMNVEV (reference sequence). The length of the CDR3 is 17 residues. The CDR3 sequence is CASSLSRQGREGETQYF.

The genes are TRBV6-5 and TRBJ2-1; TCRdb names TRBD1, which stays unverified in the absence of DNA. Germline-derived CDR1 and CDR2 are MNHEY and SVGAGI. The CDR3 totals 14 residues. This chain's CDR3 is CASSYSGQNNEQFF.

The chain couples TRBV9 to TRBJ2-7; without DNA, the TCRdb call of TRBD2 cannot be checked. The CDR3 runs to 17 residues. CDR1 is SGDLS, CDR2 YYNGEE, per germline. The CDR3 is CASSVGLGGTSGDEQYF.

The genes are TRBV20-1 and TRBJ2-1; the TRBD2 assignment by TCRdb is unverifiable without DNA. The CDR3 runs 14 residues. The germline gives CDR1 DFQATT, CDR2 SNEGSKA (reference sequence). CDR3: CSARGLAGPSEQFF.

The rearrangement links TRBV6-6 to TRBJ1-2; without DNA, the TCRdb call of TRBD1 cannot be checked. The germline V gene encodes CDR1 MNHNY and CDR2 SVGAGI (reference sequence). CDR3 size: 14 residues. CDR3: CASIPIQGTEGYTF.

The chain links TRBV20-1 to TRBJ2-3; TCRdb outputs TRBD1, but without DNA this stays unchecked. Germline CDR1 reads DFQATT; CDR2 reads SNEGSKA (reference sequence). The CDR3 is 16 amino acids. The CDR3 sequence is CSALNPQWGRTDTQYF.

The J gene is TRBJ2-7, the V gene TRBV24-1; TCRdb lists TRBD1, though no DNA is available to test this call. The germline V gene has CDR1 KGHDR and CDR2 SFDVKD. This CDR3 is 13 amino acids long. CDR3 protein: CTTRRQGGYEQYF.

The chain uses TRBV12-3 or TRBV12-4 and TRBJ1-2. The CDR3 is 12 residues long. The CDR3 loop is CASSELVYGYTF.

V gene TRBV5-1 combines with J gene TRBJ2-5; as DNA is missing, the TRBD1 call by TCRdb cannot be tested. Germline CDR1 is SGHRS and CDR2 is YFSETQ. CDR3 length: 16 amino acids. CDR3 sequence reads: CASSLSGGGREETQYF.

The V call is TRBV5-4, the J call TRBJ1-4. This CDR3 region has 15 residues. CDR1 and CDR2 from the germline V gene are SGHNT and YYREEE (reference sequence). The chain's CDR3 is CASSLVGSTNEKLFF. Using reference TRBV5-4 and TRBJ1-4 for the parts outside the CDR3, the full variable domain is ETGVTQSPTHLIKTRGQQVTLRCSSQSGHNTVSWYQQALGQGPQFIFQYYREEENGRGNFPPRFSGLQFPNYSSELNVNALELDDSALYLCASSLVGSTNEKLFFGSGTQLSVL.

The chain has TRBV2 and TRBJ2-3; TCRdb returns TRBD2, unconfirmable since there is no DNA. Germline V gene sequence: CDR1 SNHLY, CDR2 FYNNEI. This CDR3 is built from 15 residues. This CDR3 is CASRGSGRAQNTQYF.

This sequence joins TRBV20-1 and TRBJ1-6; TCRdb calls TRBD1, which cannot be checked without DNA. CDR1 is DFQATT, CDR2 SNEGSKA, per germline (reference sequence). The CDR3 sequence is 13 residues long. CDR3 in amino acids: CSAGIPGNSPLHF.

The V and J genes are TRBV28 and TRBJ2-5; TCRdb proposes TRBD1, but this gene call is untestable without DNA. Germline V CDR1 and CDR2: MDHEN, SYDVKM. This CDR3 has 19 residues. The CDR3 loop is CASSLFTDRGSLIGETQYF.

The V call is TRBV3-1, the J call TRBJ2-2; the TRBD1 assignment by TCRdb is unverifiable without DNA. The length of the CDR3 is 14 residues. CDR1 and CDR2 (germline): LGHDT, YNNKEL (reference sequence). CDR3 amino acids: CASEHRGRGGELFF.

This chain connects TRBV5-1 to TRBJ1-2; no DNA is available, so the TRBD1 call from TCRdb remains unchecked. This CDR3 spans 15 amino acids. The germline gives CDR1 SGHRS, CDR2 YFSETQ. The CDR3: CASSLYSGTNYGYTF.

This chain connects TRBV5-5 to TRBJ1-2; TCRdb outputs TRBD1, but without DNA this stays unchecked. CDR1 is SGHKS and CDR2 is YYEKEE in the germline V gene (reference sequence). There are 18 residues in the CDR3. Here the CDR3 reads CASSSYHRDRVLAGGYTF. Variable domain in full (rest from reference TRBV5-5 and TRBJ1-2): DAGVTQSPTHLIKTRGQQVTLRCSPISGHKSVSWYQQVLGQGPQFIFQYYEKEERGRGNFPDRFSARQFPNYSSELNVNALLLGDSALYLCASSSYHRDRVLAGGYTFGSGTRLTVV.

V gene TRBV20-1 combines with J gene TRBJ1-3; TCRdb gives TRBD1 as the D gene, but with no DNA this cannot be confirmed. The CDR3 consists of 14 residues. The germline V gene encodes CDR1 DFQATT and CDR2 SNEGSKA (reference sequence). CDR3 sequence: CSARETVPVNTIYF.

The genes are TRBV12-3 or TRBV12-4 and TRBJ2-1; absent DNA, TCRdb's TRBD1 call cannot be checked. The CDR3 is 16 residues long. CDR3 sequence reads: CASSRPGQGLYNEQFF.

This chain connects TRBV11-2 to TRBJ2-1. The CDR3 runs 13 residues. Per the germline V gene, CDR1 is SGHAT and CDR2 is FQNNGV. This chain's CDR3 is CASSLDRNNEQFF.

V and J are TRBV12-3 or TRBV12-4 and TRBJ2-2; TCRdb's D call of TRBD2 is untestable without DNA. The CDR3 extends over 15 amino acids. This chain's CDR3 is CASSSGSGRSGELFF.

This chain connects TRBV3-1 to TRBJ1-2. Germline lookup yields CDR1 LGHDT and CDR2 YNNKEL (reference sequence). The CDR3 covers 12 residues. Here the CDR3 reads CASSQRGRGYTF. The complete variable domain, with remaining parts taken from reference TRBV3-1 and TRBJ1-2, reads DTAVSQTPKYLVTQMGNDKSIKCEQNLGHDTMYWYKQDSKKFLKIMFSYNNKELIINETVPNRFSPKSPDKAHLNLHINSLELGDSAVYFCASSQRGRGYTFGSGTRLTVV.